This entry concerns a single T cell receptor beta chain. Its matching antigen is unknown. This entry belongs to a study of T cell responses to AZD1222 COVID-19 vaccine. Study-level findings and limits: Rises in breadth and depth of Spike-specific TCRs came after two AZD1222 doses. Just five to seven AZD1222 recipients tested seropositive at baseline.

Trimming left V 10 bases short and J 2 bases short, with 15 bases between. The CDR3 consists of 13 residues. Germline V gene sequence: CDR1 MDHEN, CDR2 SYDVKM. Here immunoSEQ multiplex PCR was the method, and the copy in TCRdb shows in-frame clones only, minus some. The data hold 180,000 or so clones, with 88% observed a single time. Pooling was applied to second doses at about 4 or about 12 weeks. This TCR derives from an adult who received the AZD1222 COVID-19 vaccine. The input for sequencing was peripheral blood, taken 28 days after the second AZD1222 dose. This chain connects TRBV28 to TRBJ2-7; the D gene could be TRBD1 or TRBD2 (5 bases each). The CDR3 sequence is CATGSADTYEQYF. The CDR3 coding sequence is TGTGCCACCGGGTCAGCGGACACCTACGAGCAGTACTTC.